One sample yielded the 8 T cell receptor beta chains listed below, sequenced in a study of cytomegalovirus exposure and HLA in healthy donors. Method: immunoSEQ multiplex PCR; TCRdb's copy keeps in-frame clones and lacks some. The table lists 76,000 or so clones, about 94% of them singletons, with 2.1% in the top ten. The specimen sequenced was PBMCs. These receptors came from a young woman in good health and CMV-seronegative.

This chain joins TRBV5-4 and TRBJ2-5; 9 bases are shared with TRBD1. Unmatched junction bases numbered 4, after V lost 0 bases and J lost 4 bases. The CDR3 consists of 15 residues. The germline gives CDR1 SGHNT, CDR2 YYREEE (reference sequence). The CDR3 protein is CASSLASTGGETQYF. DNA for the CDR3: TGTGCCAGCAGCTTGGCCTCGACAGGGGGAGAGACCCAGTACTTC.

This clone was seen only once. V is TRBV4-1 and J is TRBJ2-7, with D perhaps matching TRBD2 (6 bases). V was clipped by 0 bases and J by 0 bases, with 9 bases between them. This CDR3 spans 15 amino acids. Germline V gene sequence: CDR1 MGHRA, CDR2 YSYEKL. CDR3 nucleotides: TGCGCCAGCAGCCAAGAGCGGGACTCCTCCTACGAGCAGTACTTC. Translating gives CASSQERDSSYEQYF.

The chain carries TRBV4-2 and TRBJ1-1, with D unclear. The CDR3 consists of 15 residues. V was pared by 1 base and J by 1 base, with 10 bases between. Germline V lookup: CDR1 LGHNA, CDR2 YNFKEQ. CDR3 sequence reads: CASSQANPGNTEAFF. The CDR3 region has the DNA TGTGCCAGCAGCCAAGCAAACCCGGGGAACACTGAAGCTTTCTTT.

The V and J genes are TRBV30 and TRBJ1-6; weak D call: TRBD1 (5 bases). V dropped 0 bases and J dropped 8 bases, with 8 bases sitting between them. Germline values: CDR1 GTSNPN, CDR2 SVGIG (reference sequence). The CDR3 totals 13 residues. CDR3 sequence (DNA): TGTGCCTGGAGTGTGGGGCAGGATTCACCCCTCCACTTT. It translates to CAWSVGQDSPLHF. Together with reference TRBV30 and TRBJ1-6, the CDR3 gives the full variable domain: SQTIHQWPATLVQPVGSPLSLECTVEGTSNPNLYWYRQAAGRGLQLLFYSVGIGQISSEVPQNLSASRPQDRQFILSSKKLLLSDSGFYLCAWSVGQDSPLHFGNGTRLTVT.

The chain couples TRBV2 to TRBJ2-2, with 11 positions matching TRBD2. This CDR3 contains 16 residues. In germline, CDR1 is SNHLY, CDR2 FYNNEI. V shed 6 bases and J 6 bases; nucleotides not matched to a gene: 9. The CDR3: CASSGSGRALPGELFF. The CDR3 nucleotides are TGTGCCAGCAGCGGTAGCGGGAGGGCCCTCCCCGGGGAGCTGTTTTTT.

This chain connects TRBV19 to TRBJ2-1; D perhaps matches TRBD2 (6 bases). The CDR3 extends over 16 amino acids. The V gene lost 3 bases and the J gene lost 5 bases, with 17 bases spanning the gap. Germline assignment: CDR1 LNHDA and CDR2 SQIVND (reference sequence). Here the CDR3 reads CASSIIPGLGNNEQFF. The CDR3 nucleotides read TGTGCCAGTAGTATTATTCCGGGACTCGGAAACAATGAGCAGTTCTTC.

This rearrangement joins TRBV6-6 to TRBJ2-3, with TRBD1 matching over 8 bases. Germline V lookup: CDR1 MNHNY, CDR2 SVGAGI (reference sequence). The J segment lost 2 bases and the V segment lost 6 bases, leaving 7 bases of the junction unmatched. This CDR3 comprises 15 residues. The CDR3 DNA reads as TGTGCCAGCAGCGCCGTGACAGGGGACACAGATACGCAGTATTTT. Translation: CASSAVTGDTDTQYF.

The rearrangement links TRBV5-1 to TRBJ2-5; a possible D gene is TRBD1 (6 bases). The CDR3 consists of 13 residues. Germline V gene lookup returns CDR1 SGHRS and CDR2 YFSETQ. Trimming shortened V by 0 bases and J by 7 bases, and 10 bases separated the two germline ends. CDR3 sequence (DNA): TGCGCCAGCAGCTTGGGGGGGCCTTGGACCCAGTACTTC. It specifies CASSLGGPWTQYF.